The T cell receptor (beta chain) under discussion was sequenced for a study of blood T cell repertoires in COVID-19. As for the study in general: Sites across the United States, Italy and Spain contributed samples from acute and convalescent COVID-19. The analysed material was cDNA or gDNA that came from T cells, B-cell-depleted T cells, or PBMCs.

Seattle's enrolled individuals joined amid active infection and were then monitored longitudinally. The junction had 14 bases not matched to a gene; V was cut back by 4 bases and J by 11 bases. Germline V gene lookup returns CDR1 LGHDT and CDR2 YNNKEL (reference sequence). CDR3 length: 15 amino acids. Per the original methods: Counts of nucleated cells, estimated from reference gene primer amplification, were obtained. Some clones are missing from TCRdb's copy, which holds only in-frame ones; the method was immunoSEQ multiplex PCR. V and J calls and clone size follow that table, whereas D and trimming were derived from the DNA. Here the sample spans around 480,000 clones, 88% being singletons.

Sequenced: peripheral blood. The source is a woman between 45 and 60 years old with COVID-19, enrolled during active disease. V and J are TRBV3-1 (or the pseudogene TRBV3-2) and TRBJ1-1; 9 nucleotides match TRBD1. The CDR3 DNA sequence: TGTGCCAGCAGCCCCCGGGACAGGGATTTTAGAGGGGCTTTCTTT. This codes for CASSPRDRDFRGAFF.